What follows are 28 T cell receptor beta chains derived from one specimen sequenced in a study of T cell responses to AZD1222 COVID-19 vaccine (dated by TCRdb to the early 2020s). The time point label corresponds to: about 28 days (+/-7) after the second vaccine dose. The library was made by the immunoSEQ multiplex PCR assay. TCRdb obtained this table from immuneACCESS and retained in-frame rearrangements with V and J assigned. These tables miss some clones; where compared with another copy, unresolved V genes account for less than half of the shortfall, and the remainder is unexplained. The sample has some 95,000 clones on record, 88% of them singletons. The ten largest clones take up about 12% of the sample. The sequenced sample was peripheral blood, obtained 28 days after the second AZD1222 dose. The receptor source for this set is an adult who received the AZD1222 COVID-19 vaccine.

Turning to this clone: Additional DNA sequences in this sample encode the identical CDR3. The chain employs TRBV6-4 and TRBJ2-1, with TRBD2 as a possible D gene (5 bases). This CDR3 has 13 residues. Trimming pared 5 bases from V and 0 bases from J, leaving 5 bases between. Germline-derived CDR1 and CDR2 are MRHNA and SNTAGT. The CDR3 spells CASSSGSYNEQFF. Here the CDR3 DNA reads TGTGCCAGCAGTAGCGGCTCCTACAATGAGCAGTTCTTC.

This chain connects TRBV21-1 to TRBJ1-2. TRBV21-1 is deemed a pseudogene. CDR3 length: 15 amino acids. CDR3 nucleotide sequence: TGTGCCAGCAGCAAAGGGGAGGGGGCAAACTATGGCTACACCTTC. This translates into CASSKGEGANYGYTF.

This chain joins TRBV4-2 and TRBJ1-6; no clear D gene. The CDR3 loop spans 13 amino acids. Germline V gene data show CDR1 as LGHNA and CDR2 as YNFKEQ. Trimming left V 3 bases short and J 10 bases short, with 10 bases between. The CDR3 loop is CASSHEGLSPLHF. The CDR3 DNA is TGTGCCAGCAGCCATGAGGGTTTGTCACCCCTCCACTTT.

The CDR3 sequence: CASSSIPGQPYEQYF. CDR3 DNA: TGTGCCAGCAGTTCCATCCCGGGACAGCCCTACGAGCAGTACTTC. The chain links TRBV6-6 to TRBJ2-7; 7 nucleotides match TRBD1. CDR3 length: 15 residues. Germline V gives CDR1 MNHNY, CDR2 SVGAGI (reference sequence). V was pared by 4 bases and J by 2 bases, with 8 bases of the junction left unmatched.

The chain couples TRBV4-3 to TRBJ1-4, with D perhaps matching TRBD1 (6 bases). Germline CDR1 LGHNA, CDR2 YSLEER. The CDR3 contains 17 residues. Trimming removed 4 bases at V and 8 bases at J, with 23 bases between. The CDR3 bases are TGCGCCAGCAGCCTCATCTGGGGGGGACACGAGGGAGAAAAACTGTTTTTT. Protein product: CASSLIWGGHEGEKLFF.

The CDR3 region has the DNA TGCGCCAGCATCGGTATAGCGGGAGCGCGAACCGGGGAGCTGTTTTTT. Protein product: CASIGIAGARTGELFF. The V and J genes are TRBV5-1 and TRBJ2-2; TRBD2 agrees at 9 bases. V lost 6 bases, J lost 5 bases, and 11 bases stayed unmatched. Germline V lookup: CDR1 SGHRS, CDR2 YFSETQ. The CDR3 has 16 residues.

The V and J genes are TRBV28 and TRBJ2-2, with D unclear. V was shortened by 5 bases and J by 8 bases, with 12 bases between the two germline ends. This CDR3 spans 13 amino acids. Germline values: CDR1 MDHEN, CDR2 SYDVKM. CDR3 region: CASSRSRSGELFF. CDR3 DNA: TGTGCCAGCAGTCGAAGTCGGAGTGGGGAGCTGTTTTTT.

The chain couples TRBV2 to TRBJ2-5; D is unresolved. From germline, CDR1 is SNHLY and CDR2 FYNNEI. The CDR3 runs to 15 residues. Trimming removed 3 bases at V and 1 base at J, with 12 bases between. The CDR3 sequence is CASSEWALPQETQYF. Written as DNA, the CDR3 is TGTGCCAGCAGTGAGTGGGCCCTACCCCAAGAGACCCAGTACTTC.

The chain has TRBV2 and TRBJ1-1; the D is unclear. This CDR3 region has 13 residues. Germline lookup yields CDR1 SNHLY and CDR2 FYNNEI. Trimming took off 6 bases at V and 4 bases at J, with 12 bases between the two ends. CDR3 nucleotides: TGTGCCAGCAGGGTGGGAGGCGTCACTGAAGCTTTCTTT. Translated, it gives CASRVGGVTEAFF.

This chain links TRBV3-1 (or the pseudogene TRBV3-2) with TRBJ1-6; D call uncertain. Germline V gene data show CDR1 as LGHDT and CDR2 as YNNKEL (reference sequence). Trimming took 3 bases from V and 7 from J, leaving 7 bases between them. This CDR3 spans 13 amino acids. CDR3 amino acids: CASSQLENSPLHF. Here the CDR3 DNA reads TGTGCCAGCAGCCAGCTAGAAAATTCACCCCTCCACTTT.

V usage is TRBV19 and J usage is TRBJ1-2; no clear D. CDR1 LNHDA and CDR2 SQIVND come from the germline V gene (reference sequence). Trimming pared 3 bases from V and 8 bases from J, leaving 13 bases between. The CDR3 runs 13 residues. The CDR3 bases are TGTGCCAGTAGTATCGCGCCCCGAGAGGGCTACACCTTC. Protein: CASSIAPREGYTF.

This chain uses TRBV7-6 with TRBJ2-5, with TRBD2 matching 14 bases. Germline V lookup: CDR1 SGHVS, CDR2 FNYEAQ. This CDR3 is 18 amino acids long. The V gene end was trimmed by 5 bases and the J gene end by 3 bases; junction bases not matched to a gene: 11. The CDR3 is CASSQPGTSGSKEETQYF. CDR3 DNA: TGTGCCAGCAGCCAACCCGGGACTAGCGGGAGCAAAGAAGAGACCCAGTACTTC.

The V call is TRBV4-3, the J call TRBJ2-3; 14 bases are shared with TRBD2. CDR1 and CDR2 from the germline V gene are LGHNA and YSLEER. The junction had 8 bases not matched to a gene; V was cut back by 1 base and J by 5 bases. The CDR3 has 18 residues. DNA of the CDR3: TGCGCCAGCAGCCAAGTGGTTGTGACTAGCGGGGGGGTAGATACGCAGTATTTT. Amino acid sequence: CASSQVVVTSGGVDTQYF.

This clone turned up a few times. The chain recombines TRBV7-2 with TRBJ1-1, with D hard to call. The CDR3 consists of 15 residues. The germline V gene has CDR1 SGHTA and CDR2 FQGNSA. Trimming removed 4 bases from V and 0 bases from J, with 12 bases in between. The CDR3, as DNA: TGTGCCAGCAGCTCGTCGCGGACGGTGAACACTGAAGCTTTCTTT. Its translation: CASSSSRTVNTEAFF.

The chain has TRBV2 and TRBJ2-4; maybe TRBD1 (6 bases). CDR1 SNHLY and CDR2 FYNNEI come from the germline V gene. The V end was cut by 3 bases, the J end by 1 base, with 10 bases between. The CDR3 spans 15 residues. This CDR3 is CASSEYREAKNIQYF. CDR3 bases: TGTGCCAGCAGTGAGTACAGGGAGGCCAAAAACATTCAGTACTTC.

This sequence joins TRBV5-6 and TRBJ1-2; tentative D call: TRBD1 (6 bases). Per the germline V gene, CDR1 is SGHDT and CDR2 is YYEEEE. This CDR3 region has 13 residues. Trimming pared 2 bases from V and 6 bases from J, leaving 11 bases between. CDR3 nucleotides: TGTGCCAGCAGCTTCTGGGGGCCGAATGGCTACACCTTC. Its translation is CASSFWGPNGYTF.

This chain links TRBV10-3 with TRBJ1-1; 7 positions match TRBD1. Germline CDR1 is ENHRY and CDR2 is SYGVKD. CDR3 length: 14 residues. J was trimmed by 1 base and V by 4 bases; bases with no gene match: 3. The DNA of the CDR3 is TGTGCCATCAGTGCCGGGACAGCGAACACTGAAGCTTTCTTT. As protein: CAISAGTANTEAFF.

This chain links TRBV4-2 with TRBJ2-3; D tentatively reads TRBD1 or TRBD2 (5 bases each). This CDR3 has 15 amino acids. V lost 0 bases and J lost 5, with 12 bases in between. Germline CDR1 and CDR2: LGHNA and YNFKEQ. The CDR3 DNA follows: TGTGCCAGCAGCCAAGAGGGACCGTCATTAGATACGCAGTATTTT. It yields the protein CASSQEGPSLDTQYF.

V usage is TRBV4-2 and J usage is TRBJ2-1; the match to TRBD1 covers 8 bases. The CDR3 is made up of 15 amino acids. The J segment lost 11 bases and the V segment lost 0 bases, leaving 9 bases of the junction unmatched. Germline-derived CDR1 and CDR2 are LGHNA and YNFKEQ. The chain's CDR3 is CASSQDRTGQGKQFF. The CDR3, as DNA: TGTGCCAGCAGCCAAGATAGAACCGGACAGGGTAAGCAGTTCTTC.

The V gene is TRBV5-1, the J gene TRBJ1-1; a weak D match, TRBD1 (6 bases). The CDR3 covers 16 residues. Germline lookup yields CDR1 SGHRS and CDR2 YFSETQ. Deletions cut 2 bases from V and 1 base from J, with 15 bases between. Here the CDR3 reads CASSLEAGQKNTEAFF. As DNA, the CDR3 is TGCGCCAGCAGCTTAGAGGCGGGACAAAAGAACACTGAAGCTTTCTTT.

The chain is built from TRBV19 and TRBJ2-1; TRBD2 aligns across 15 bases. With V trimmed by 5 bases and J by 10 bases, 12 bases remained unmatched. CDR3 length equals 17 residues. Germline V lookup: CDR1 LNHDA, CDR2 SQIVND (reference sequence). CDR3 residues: CASSPTWTSGGAQEQFF. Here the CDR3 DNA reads TGTGCCAGTAGTCCGACTTGGACTAGCGGGGGGGCGCAGGAGCAGTTCTTC.

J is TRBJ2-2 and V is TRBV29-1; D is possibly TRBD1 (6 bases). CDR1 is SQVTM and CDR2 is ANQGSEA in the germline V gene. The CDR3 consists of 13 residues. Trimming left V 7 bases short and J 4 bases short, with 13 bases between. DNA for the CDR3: TGCAGCGGTCGCAGGGGTGTCACCGGGGAGCTGTTTTTT. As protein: CSGRRGVTGELFF.

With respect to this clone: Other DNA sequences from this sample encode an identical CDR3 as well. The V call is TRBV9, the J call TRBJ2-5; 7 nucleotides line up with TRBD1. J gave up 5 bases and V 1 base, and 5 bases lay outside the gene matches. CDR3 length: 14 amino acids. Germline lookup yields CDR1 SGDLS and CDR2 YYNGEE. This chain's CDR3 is CASSVTGARETQYF. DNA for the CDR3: TGTGCCAGCAGCGTAACAGGGGCCCGGGAGACCCAGTACTTC. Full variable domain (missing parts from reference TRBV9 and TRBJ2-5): DSGVTQTPKHLITATGQRVTLRCSPRSGDLSVYWYQQSLDQGLQFLIQYYNGEERAKGNILERFSAQQFPDLHSELNLSSLELGDSALYFCASSVTGARETQYFGPGTRLLVL.

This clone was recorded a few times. The CDR3 is CASSPAGRDGYTF. The CDR3 bases are TGTGCCAGCTCACCGGCAGGGAGGGATGGCTACACCTTC. The rearrangement uses TRBV18 and TRBJ1-2, with TRBD1 as a possible D gene (5 bases). Trimming stripped 3 bases from V and 6 bases from J, with 11 bases between. This CDR3 comprises 13 residues. Germline loops: CDR1 KGHSH, CDR2 LQKENI.

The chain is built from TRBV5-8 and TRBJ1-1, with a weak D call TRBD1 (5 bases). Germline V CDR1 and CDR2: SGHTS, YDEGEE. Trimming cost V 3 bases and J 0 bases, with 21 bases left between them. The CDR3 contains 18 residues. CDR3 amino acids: CASSSSPSGIGVNTEAFF. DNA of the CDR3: TGTGCCAGCAGCTCCTCCCCTTCAGGGATCGGAGTGAACACTGAAGCTTTCTTT.

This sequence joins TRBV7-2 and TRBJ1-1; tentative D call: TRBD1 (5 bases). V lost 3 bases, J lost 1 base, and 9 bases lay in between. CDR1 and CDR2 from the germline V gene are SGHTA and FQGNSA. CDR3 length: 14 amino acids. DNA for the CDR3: TGTGCCAGCAGCTTGGGACCGAGGAACACTGAAGCTTTCTTT. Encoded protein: CASSLGPRNTEAFF.

The CDR3 here is CASSVGSQPNEKLFF. The CDR3 DNA sequence: TGTGCCAGCAGCGTAGGGAGTCAGCCGAATGAAAAACTGTTTTTT. The chain links TRBV9 to TRBJ1-4; D not certain. This CDR3 spans 15 amino acids. Trimming removed 0 bases from V and 5 bases from J, with 11 bases in between. Germline CDR1 SGDLS, CDR2 YYNGEE.

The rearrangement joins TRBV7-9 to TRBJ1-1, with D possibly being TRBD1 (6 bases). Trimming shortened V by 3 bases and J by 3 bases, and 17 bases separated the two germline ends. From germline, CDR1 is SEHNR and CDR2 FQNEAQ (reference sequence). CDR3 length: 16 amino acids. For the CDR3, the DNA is TGTGCCAGCAGCTTCTTCCCCCAGGGGTGGGACACTGAAGCTTTCTTT. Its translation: CASSFFPQGWDTEAFF.